Below are 18 T cell receptor beta chains sequenced from a single sample in a study of blood T cells in healthy people across ages. Alongside a J-beta primer mix, a sample-barcoded 5' primer served in a second PCR lasting about 7 to 12 cycles. TCRdb re-called the 5' RACE reads through MiXCR, storing one row per CDR3 protein. The table has fewer than 1.5 million distinct CDR3 sequences, approximately 42% seen once. Sample: blood. The receptors here all came from a young woman in good health.

Remarks on this clonotype: One junction end does not reproduce the germline sequence, and a read error may be involved. J is TRBJ1-5 and V is TRBV10-3; D is perhaps TRBD1 (5 bases). The CDR3 has 16 amino acids. Germline values: CDR1 ENHRY, CDR2 SYGVKD. CDR3: CAIGEFGTAVNQPQHF. The CDR3 nucleotides are TGTGCCATCGGTGAGTTTGGGACGGCGGTCAATCAGCCCCAGCATTTT.

This clonotype was detected only a few times. The chain is built from TRBV9 and TRBJ2-7; D is possibly TRBD1 (6 bases). The V end was cut by 3 bases, the J end by 2 bases, with 12 bases between. CDR1 is SGDLS and CDR2 is YYNGEE in the germline V gene. The CDR3 is 14 residues long. The chain's CDR3 is CASSEGHTAYEQYF. CDR3 coding DNA: TGTGCCAGCAGCGAGGGACATACCGCCTACGAGCAGTACTTC.

This clonotype has only a few counts. The CDR3 DNA sequence: TGTGCCACCAGCAGGGCAACTAATGAAAAACTGTTTTTT. This gives the protein CATSRATNEKLFF. The chain links TRBV15 to TRBJ1-4; D is uncertain. Per germline, CDR1 LNHNV and CDR2 YYDKDF (reference sequence). The CDR3 loop spans 13 amino acids. The V end lost 3 bases, the J end lost 0 bases, and 2 bases lay between the germline ends.

This clonotype was seen at least ten times. V usage is TRBV7-2 and J usage is TRBJ2-5; no reliable D call. The CDR3 has 12 residues. The V gene's germline CDR1 is SGHTA and CDR2 FQGNSA. V gave up 6 bases and J gave up 4 bases, with 9 bases separating them. CDR3 in amino acids: CASRPFGETQYF. CDR3 bases: TGTGCCAGCAGACCCTTCGGAGAGACCCAGTACTTC.

This clonotype was seen a few times. CDR3: CASSQETSSTPLFLYGYTF. Written as DNA, the CDR3 is TGTGCCAGCAGCCAAGAAACTTCGAGTACCCCTCTTTTCCTCTATGGCTACACCTTC. The V and J genes are TRBV14 and TRBJ1-2, with unresolved D. In germline, CDR1 is SGHDN, CDR2 FVKESK. This CDR3 has 19 residues. Trimming removed 0 bases from V and 4 bases from J, with 24 bases in between.

This rearrangement joins TRBV6-5 to TRBJ2-1, with TRBD2 as a possible D gene (5 bases). The V gene lost 0 bases and the J gene lost 10 bases, with 16 bases spanning the gap. This CDR3 spans 15 amino acids. From germline, CDR1 is MNHEY and CDR2 SVGAGI. The CDR3 DNA sequence: TGTGCCAGCAGTTACTCTACTAGGGCCCTCGACGAGCAGTTCTTC. This translates into CASSYSTRALDEQFF.

The rearrangement links TRBV11-2 to TRBJ2-1; D not resolved. Germline values: CDR1 SGHAT, CDR2 FQNNGV. Trimming left V 2 bases short and J 9 bases short, with 14 bases between. This CDR3 comprises 14 residues. As DNA, the CDR3 is TGTGCCAGCAGCTTACTCTCCCCCGGACGTGAGCAGTTCTTC. Protein: CASSLLSPGREQFF.

The chain links TRBV5-1 to TRBJ2-1; tentative D call: TRBD2 (6 bases). Germline lookup yields CDR1 SGHRS and CDR2 YFSETQ. CDR3 length: 17 residues. Trimming stripped 4 bases from V and 8 bases from J, with 25 bases between. CDR3 protein: CASSITSGASEYHEQFF. The CDR3 bases are TGCGCCAGCAGCATTACTTCCGGGGCTAGCGAGTATCATGAGCAGTTCTTC.

This clonotype was seen a single time. The chain employs TRBV5-1 and TRBJ1-6; D ambiguous. CDR3 size: 14 residues. CDR1 is SGHRS, CDR2 YFSETQ, per germline. The germline V and J ends were trimmed by 0 bases and 7 bases, with 8 bases remaining between them. In DNA, the CDR3 is TGCGCCAGCAGCTTGGAACGGGAGAATTCACCCCTCCACTTT. It codes for CASSLERENSPLHF.

This clonotype was counted a few times. The CDR3 region is CAISERGTGTYEQYF. The CDR3 nucleotides are TGTGCCATCAGTGAGCGGGGGACAGGGACCTACGAGCAGTACTTC. This sequence joins TRBV10-3 and TRBJ2-7; 9 bases are shared with TRBD1. This CDR3 has 15 residues. After removal of 2 bases from V and 2 bases from J, the junction contained 4 bases not matched to a gene. CDR1 and CDR2 from the germline V gene are ENHRY and SYGVKD.

The V gene is TRBV11-2, the J gene TRBJ1-1, with no clear D. CDR3 length equals 15 residues. Between the trimmed V and J ends, which lost 7 bases and 1 base, there was a span of 16 bases. Germline V gene data show CDR1 as SGHAT and CDR2 as FQNNGV. The CDR3 coding sequence is TGTGCCAGCACCACCGAAGGTATTGGGAACACTGAAGCTTTCTTT. Amino acid sequence: CASTTEGIGNTEAFF.

The chain is built from TRBV20-1 and TRBJ2-3; 8 bases fit TRBD2. V lost 6 bases, J lost 5 bases, and 13 bases stayed unmatched. Germline V gene sequence: CDR1 DFQATT, CDR2 SNEGSKA (reference sequence). This CDR3 has 15 amino acids. DNA of the CDR3: TGCAGTGCAAACGGACTAGCCTCCGGGGTAGATACGCAGTATTTT. Translated: CSANGLASGVDTQYF.

This rearrangement joins TRBV9 to TRBJ2-3, with 7 nucleotides matching TRBD2. CDR3 length: 15 amino acids. Germline CDR1 and CDR2: SGDLS and YYNGEE. Trimming took 4 bases from V and 2 from J; bases not matched to a gene: 7. CDR3 nucleotides: TGTGCCAGCAGCCCGGGGACTACTATCACAGATACGCAGTATTTT. It yields the protein CASSPGTTITDTQYF.

The chain is built from TRBV4-3 and TRBJ1-2; D perhaps matches TRBD1 (6 bases). The CDR3 is 16 residues long. Trimming removed 1 base from V and 4 bases from J, with 16 bases in between. Germline loops: CDR1 LGHNA, CDR2 YSLEER. In DNA form, the CDR3 reads TGCGCCAGCAGCCAAGCCCTCACTACAGGGTCCTATGGCTACACCTTC. Translation gives CASSQALTTGSYGYTF.

V is TRBV7-9 and J is TRBJ1-1; the D gene is possibly TRBD1 (5 bases). The CDR3 spans 15 residues. Germline CDR1 is SEHNR and CDR2 is FQNEAQ (reference sequence). V lost 5 bases and J lost 3, with 16 bases in between. CDR3 in amino acids: CASSPGGRRDTEAFF. The CDR3 DNA sequence: TGTGCCAGCAGCCCCGGGGGACGAAGGGACACTGAAGCTTTCTTT.

The rearrangement links TRBV19 to TRBJ2-3, with TRBD2 matching 12 bases. The CDR3 extends over 16 amino acids. Trimming at V came to 6 bases and at J to 2 bases, leaving 6 bases not matched to a gene. Germline values: CDR1 LNHDA, CDR2 SQIVND (reference sequence). The CDR3 spells CASSKRTSGDTDTQYF. The CDR3 DNA reads TGTGCCAGTAGCAAACGGACTAGCGGGGACACAGATACGCAGTATTTT. Variable domain in full (rest from reference TRBV19 and TRBJ2-3): DGGITQSPKYLFRKEGQNVTLSCEQNLNHDAMYWYRQDPGQGLRLIYYSQIVNDFQKGDIAEGYSVSREKKESFPLTVTSAQKNPTAFYLCASSKRTSGDTDTQYFGPGTRLTVL.

This clonotype was seen more than once but under ten times. This rearrangement joins TRBV20-1 to TRBJ1-5, with D possibly TRBD1 on 5 matching bases. This CDR3 is built from 13 residues. The V gene lost 0 bases and the J gene lost 4 bases, with 7 bases spanning the gap. The germline gives CDR1 DFQATT, CDR2 SNEGSKA (reference sequence). The CDR3 bases are TGCAGTGCTAGAGAGCAGGGTAATCAGCCCCAGCATTTT. Its protein is CSAREQGNQPQHF.

Note on this clonotype: This clone may be a read error of a much larger clone one base away. This chain's CDR3 is CASKERLAGGHNEQYF. DNA of the CDR3: TGTGCCAGCAAGGAAAGACTAGCGGGAGGCCACAATGAGCAGTACTTC. V gene TRBV2 combines with J gene TRBJ2-7; 13 bases are a match to TRBD2. Per the germline V gene, CDR1 is SNHLY and CDR2 is FYNNEI. The CDR3 runs 16 residues. The junction had 13 bases not matched to a gene; V was cut back by 7 bases and J by 7 bases.